This T cell receptor beta chain was recorded in a study of cytomegalovirus exposure and HLA in healthy donors. Findings and caveats of the study: TCR beta sequences reportedly predicted most subjects' HLA-A and HLA-B alleles accurately.

60 Vbeta and 13 Jbeta primers were used in PCR. The data were produced by immunoSEQ multiplex PCR, yet TCRdb's version contains in-frame clones alone and is incomplete. This sample has about 200,000 clones, with 70% to 90% found just once. This clone was detected only once. Its antigen is unknown. Source material: PBMCs. The TCR was taken from a woman in her fifties or sixties in good health and CMV-seronegative.

In DNA form, the CDR3 reads TGTGCCAGCAGTGATGGCGATAGGAGAGGTTCACCCCTCCACTTT. It encodes CASSDGDRRGSPLHF. This chain links TRBV2 with TRBJ1-6; D not certain. Between the trimmed V and J ends, which lost 3 bases and 9 bases, there was a span of 15 bases. The CDR3 is 15 amino acids. Germline CDR1 SNHLY, CDR2 FYNNEI.